This is a list of T cell receptor delta chains from one sample in a study of Vδ1+ human thymocytes. TCRdb processed the multiplex PCR reads again with the CATT caller. This sample has 80,000 or so delta-chain clones; more than 30% occur once, and the top ten carry roughly 0.26%. The sample consisted of Vdelta1+ gamma-delta thymocytes from the thymus. These receptors were obtained from a boy under three years old who had congenital heart surgery. Both conserved end residues are part of each CDR3. A D gene is named only where the DNA matches it firmly. Some rows have no size entry. The others give once, few or many, or a class for an expanded clone.

clone_size	v_call	d_call	j_call	cdr3_nt	cdr3_aa
few	TRDV1	TRDD3	TRDJ1	TGTGCTCTTGGGGAACTTATCCGGGGGATACGAACAGGGCTCATCTTT	CALGELIRGIRTGLIF
NA	TRDV1	TRDD3	TRDJ1	TGTGCTCTTGGGGACCCCAGCCTCACCAACAAAGAGGGATACGCTGGTTGGACCGATAAACTCATCTTT	CALGDPSLTNKEGYAGWTDKLIF
few	TRDV1	NA	TRDJ1	TGTGCTCTTGGGAGATTGGGGACTACATTCCCCGATAAACTCATCTTT	CALGRLGTTFPDKLIF
few	TRDV1	TRDD3	TRDJ2	TGTGCTCTTGGGGAATTATTTTTTCCTCCCCTGGGGGATATGACGGCAGCACAACTCTTCTTT	CALGELFFPPLGDMTAAQLFF
NA	TRDV1	TRDD3	TRDJ1	TGTGCTCTTGGGGAACTCCTCCCCGGGGGCCATGGACTGGGGGATATTTCGGGAAAACTCATCTTT	CALGELLPGGHGLGDISGKLIF
few	TRDV1	TRDD3	TRDJ1	TGTGCTCTTGGGAAGGGTTCCGATCTGGGGGATAGCAAGGATAAACTCATCTTT	CALGKGSDLGDSKDKLIF
NA	TRDV1	TRDD3	TRDJ2	TGTGCTCTTGGGGAACTCCGGCTCCCCATCTGGGGGATAACGAAGTTTGGGACAGCACAACTCTTCTTT	CALGELRLPIWGITKFGTAQLFF
NA	TRDV1	NA	TRDJ1	TGTGCTCTTGGGTCCAGCCAACGGTACACCGATAAACTCATCTTT	CALGSSQRYTDKLIF
NA	TRDV1	TRDD3	TRDJ1	TGTGCTCTTGGGGAACATATCCCCGACTGGGGTTTGTACACCGATAAACTCATCTTT	CALGEHIPDWGLYTDKLIF
NA	TRDV1	NA	TRDJ1	TGTGCTCTTGGGGAAGCCTGGGAACGGTACACCGATAAACTCATCTTT	CALGEAWERYTDKLIF
few	TRDV1	NA	TRDJ1	TGTGCTCTTGGGGACTACTTCCAACCCGGGGGAAACACCGATAAACTCATCTTT	CALGDYFQPGGNTDKLIF
few	TRDV2	NA	TRDJ1	TGTGCCTGGTCGGGGGGGTACCCTCGTCCGTACACCGATAAACTCATCTTT	CAWSGGYPRPYTDKLIF
few	TRDV1	TRDD3	TRDJ1	TGTGCTCTTGGGCCTACTACTTCTTCTGGGGGACTCTACACCGATAAACTCATCTTT	CALGPTTSSGGLYTDKLIF
NA	TRDV1	NA	TRDJ1	TGTGCTCTTGGGGAACAGAGGGGGAGGGGGTACACCGATAAACTCATCTTT	CALGEQRGRGYTDKLIF
NA	TRDV2	TRDD3	TRDJ1	TGTGCCTGTGACACCCCCGTTACTGGGGGATACCCTTCCGATAAACTCATCTTT	CACDTPVTGGYPSDKLIF
few	TRDV1	NA	TRDJ1	TGTGCTCTTGGGGAAGCCCACCGGGGGCCCTTCCCAACCCTGTACACCGATAAACTCATCTTT	CALGEAHRGPFPTLYTDKLIF
few	TRDV1	TRDD3	TRDJ1	TGTGCTCTTGGGGAACTCTATTCCTACTTCACGCGGCACACTGGGGGATACGTTGATAAACTCATCTTT	CALGELYSYFTRHTGGYVDKLIF
few	TRDV1	TRDD3	TRDJ1	TGTGCTCTTGGGGAAGATGGGTCTTTCCCGAAGGGGTGGGGGAACCAACATGACACCGATAAACTCATCTTT	CALGEDGSFPKGWGNQHDTDKLIF
few	TRDV1	NA	TRDJ1	TGTGCTCTTGGGTCCAACGTGCGGTACACCGATAAACTCATCTTT	CALGSNVRYTDKLIF
NA	TRDV1	NA	TRDJ1	TGTGCTCTTGGGGAACCCATACCCCTCTACCCACCGTTTATCGATAAACTCATCTTT	CALGEPIPLYPPFIDKLIF
few	TRDV1	TRDD3	TRDJ1	TGTGCTCTTGGGGAACCCACGTACATCGTCTGGGGGTTGTACACCGATAAACTCATCTTT	CALGEPTYIVWGLYTDKLIF
NA	TRDV1	NA	TRDJ1	TGTGCTCTTGGGGATCCATTCCTACGTTCGTACTGGGGGTCCGACACCGATAAACTCATCTTT	CALGDPFLRSYWGSDTDKLIF
few	TRDV1	NA	TRDJ1	TGTGCTCTTGGGGAACTGCCGGGGGTCAACGATAAACTCATCTTT	CALGELPGVNDKLIF
NA	TRDV1	TRDD3	TRDJ1	TGTGCTCTTGGGGAAGGGGCCTTCGGAGGCCGGGGGATACGGAAACTCATCTTT	CALGEGAFGGRGIRKLIF
NA	TRDV3	TRDD3	TRDJ1	TGTGCCTTTTGGTACTGGGGGATACCCAACACCGATAAACTCATCTTT	CAFWYWGIPNTDKLIF
NA	TRDV1	NA	TRDJ1	TGTGCTCTTGGGGAACTTCCCGCATCCCTCATCTGTTCCGATAAACTCATCTTT	CALGELPASLICSDKLIF
NA	TRDV1	TRDD3	TRDJ1	TGCGCTCTTGGGGAACTACCCTTCTTCCCTCTGGGGGATTATAAACTCATCTTT	CALGELPFFPLGDYKLIF
NA	TRDV1	TRDD3	TRDJ1	TGTGCTCTTGGGGAACCTGGGGGACCCCTATCGTACACCGATAAACCCATCTTT	CALGEPGGPLSYTDKPIF
NA	TRDV1	TRDD2	TRDJ1	TGTGCTCTTGGGGTTTCTTCCTACCCAGTGCCAGGGGTTCGCCCAAAGTACACCGATAAACTCATCTTT	CALGVSSYPVPGVRPKYTDKLIF
NA	TRDV1	NA	TRDJ1	TGTGCTCTTGGGGAACCCTGGCGGACCGATAAACTCATCTTT	CALGEPWRTDKLIF
few	TRDV1	TRDD2	TRDJ1	TGTGCTCTTGGGGTCCTACTTCCTAATGAGCGATACACCGATAAACTCATCTTT	CALGVLLPNERYTDKLIF
NA	TRDV1	TRDD3	TRDJ1	TGTGCTCTTGGGGAATCCTTTCCTACACTGGGGGATAAATACCTGTACACCGATAAACTCATCTTT	CALGESFPTLGDKYLYTDKLIF
NA	TRDV1	TRDD3	TRDJ1	TGTGCTCTTGGGAGCCCCCTGGGGACACGCACTTACTGGGGGATACTCACGACCGATAAACTCATCTTT	CALGSPLGTRTYWGILTTDKLIF
NA	TRDV1	TRDD3	TRDJ2	TGTGCTCTTGGGGAAGGAGGGGGGATACCCCAACAGACAGCACAACTCTTCTTT	CALGEGGGIPQQTAQLFF
NA	TRDV1	NA	TRDJ1	TGTGCTCTTGGGGTCTTTCTAAGCCCCGACCCCGGGGACTTTGCCGATAAACTCATCTTT	CALGVFLSPDPGDFADKLIF
few	TRDV1	TRDD3	TRDJ1	TGTGCTCTTGGGGAACCCTCCTTACCATACCACGTACTGGGGGACGTCCCCGATAAACTCATCTTT	CALGEPSLPYHVLGDVPDKLIF
NA	TRDV1	TRDD3	TRDJ1	TGTGCTCTTGGGGAACTCTCCATTTCCCGAATACTGGGGGAGAACACCGATAAACTCATCTTT	CALGELSISRILGENTDKLIF
NA	TRDV1	NA	TRDJ1	TGTGCTCTTGGGGAATCCCCCCGCTCCTTCCAGTACACCGATAAACTCATCTTT	CALGESPRSFQYTDKLIF